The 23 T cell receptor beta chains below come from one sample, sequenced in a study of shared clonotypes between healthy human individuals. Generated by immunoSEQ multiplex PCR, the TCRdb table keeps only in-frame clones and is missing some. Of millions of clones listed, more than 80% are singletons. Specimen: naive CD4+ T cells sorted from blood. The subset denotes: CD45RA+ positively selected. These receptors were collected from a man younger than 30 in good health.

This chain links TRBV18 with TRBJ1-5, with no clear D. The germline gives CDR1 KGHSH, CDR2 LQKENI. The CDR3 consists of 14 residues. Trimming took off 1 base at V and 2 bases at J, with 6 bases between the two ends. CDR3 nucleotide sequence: TGTGCCAGCTCACCACTCGGCCGCAATCAGCCCCAGCATTTT. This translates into CASSPLGRNQPQHF.

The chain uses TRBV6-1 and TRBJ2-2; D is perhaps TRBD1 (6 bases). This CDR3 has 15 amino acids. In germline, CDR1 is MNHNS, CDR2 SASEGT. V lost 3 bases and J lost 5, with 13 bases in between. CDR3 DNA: TGTGCCAGCAGTGATTTAAGGACAGTGACCGGGGAGCTGTTTTTT. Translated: CASSDLRTVTGELFF.

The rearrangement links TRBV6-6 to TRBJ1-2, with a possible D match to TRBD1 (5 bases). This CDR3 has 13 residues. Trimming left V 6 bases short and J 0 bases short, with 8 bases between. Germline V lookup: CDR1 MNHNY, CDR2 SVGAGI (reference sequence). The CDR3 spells CASSGGSNYGYTF. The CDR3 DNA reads TGTGCCAGCAGCGGGGGATCTAACTATGGCTACACCTTC.

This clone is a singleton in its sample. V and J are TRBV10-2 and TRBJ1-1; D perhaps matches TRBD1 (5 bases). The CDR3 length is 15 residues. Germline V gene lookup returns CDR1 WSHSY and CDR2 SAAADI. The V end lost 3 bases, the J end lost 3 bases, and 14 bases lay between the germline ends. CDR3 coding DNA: TGCGCCAGCAGTGACCCGGGACGGGGAGACACTGAAGCTTTCTTT. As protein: CASSDPGRGDTEAFF.

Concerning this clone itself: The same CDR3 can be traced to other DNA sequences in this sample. The CDR3 protein is CASSPQSYEQYF. DNA of the CDR3: TGTGCCAGCTCACCACAATCCTACGAGCAGTACTTC. The chain uses TRBV18 and TRBJ2-7; the D is unclear. CDR1 and CDR2 (germline): KGHSH, LQKENI. The CDR3 is made up of 12 amino acids. V gave up 1 base and J gave up 1 base, with 2 bases separating them.

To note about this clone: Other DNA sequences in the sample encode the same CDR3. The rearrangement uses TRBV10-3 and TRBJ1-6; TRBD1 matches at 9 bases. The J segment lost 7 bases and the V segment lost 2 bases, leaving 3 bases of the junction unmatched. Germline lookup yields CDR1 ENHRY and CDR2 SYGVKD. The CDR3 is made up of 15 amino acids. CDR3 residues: CAISEATGGNSPLHF. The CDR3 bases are TGTGCCATCAGTGAGGCGACAGGGGGAAATTCACCCCTCCACTTT.

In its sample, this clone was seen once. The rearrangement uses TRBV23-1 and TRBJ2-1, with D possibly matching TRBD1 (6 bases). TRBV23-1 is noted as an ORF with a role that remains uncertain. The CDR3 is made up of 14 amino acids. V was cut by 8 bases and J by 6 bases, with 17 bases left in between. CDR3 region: CASQAPGHFNEQFF. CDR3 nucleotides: TGCGCCAGCCAGGCTCCGGGACACTTCAATGAGCAGTTCTTC.

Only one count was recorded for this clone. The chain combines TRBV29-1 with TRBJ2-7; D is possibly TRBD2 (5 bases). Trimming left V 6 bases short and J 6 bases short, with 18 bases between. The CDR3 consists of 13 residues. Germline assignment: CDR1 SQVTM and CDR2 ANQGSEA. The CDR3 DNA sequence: TGCAGCGTCCAGACCTCATTCGGACTCGAGCAGTACTTC. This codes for CSVQTSFGLEQYF.

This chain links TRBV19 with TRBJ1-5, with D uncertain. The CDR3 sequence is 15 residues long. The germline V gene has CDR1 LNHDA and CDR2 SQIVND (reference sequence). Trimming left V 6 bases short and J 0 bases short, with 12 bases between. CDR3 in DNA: TGTGCCAGTAGCACAATCCAGAATAGCAATCAGCCCCAGCATTTT. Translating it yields CASSTIQNSNQPQHF.

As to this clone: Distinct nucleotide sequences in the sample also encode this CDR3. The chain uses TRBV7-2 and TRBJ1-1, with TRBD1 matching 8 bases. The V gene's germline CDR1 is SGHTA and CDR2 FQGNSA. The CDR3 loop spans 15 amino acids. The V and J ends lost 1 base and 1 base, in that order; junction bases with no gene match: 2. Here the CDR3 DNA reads TGTGCCAGCAGCTTAGTTGGACAGGGGAACACTGAAGCTTTCTTT. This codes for CASSLVGQGNTEAFF.

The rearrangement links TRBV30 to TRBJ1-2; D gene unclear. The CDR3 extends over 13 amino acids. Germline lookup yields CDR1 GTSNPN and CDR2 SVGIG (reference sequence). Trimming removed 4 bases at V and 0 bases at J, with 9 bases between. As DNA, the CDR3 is TGTGCCTGGACAGAGGTTTCTAACTATGGCTACACCTTC. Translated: CAWTEVSNYGYTF.

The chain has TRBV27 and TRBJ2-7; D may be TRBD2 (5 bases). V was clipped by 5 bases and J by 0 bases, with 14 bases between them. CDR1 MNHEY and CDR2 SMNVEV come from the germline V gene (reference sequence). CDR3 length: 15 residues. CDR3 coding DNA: TGTGCCAGCAGTCGACTCGGGGAATCCTCCTACGAGCAGTACTTC. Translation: CASSRLGESSYEQYF.

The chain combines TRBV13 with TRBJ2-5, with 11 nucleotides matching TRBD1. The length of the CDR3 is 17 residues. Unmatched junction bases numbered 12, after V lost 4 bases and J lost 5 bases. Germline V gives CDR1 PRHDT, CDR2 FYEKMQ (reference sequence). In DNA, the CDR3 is TGTGCCAGCAGCTCTCGGCGGACAGGGGGCGTGATTGAGACCCAGTACTTC. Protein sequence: CASSSRRTGGVIETQYF.

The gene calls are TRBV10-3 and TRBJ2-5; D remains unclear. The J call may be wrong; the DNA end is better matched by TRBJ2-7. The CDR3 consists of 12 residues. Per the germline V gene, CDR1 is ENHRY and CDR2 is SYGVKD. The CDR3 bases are TGTGCCATCAGTCCGTGGGTCGGCGAGCAGTACTTC. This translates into CAISPWVGEQYF.

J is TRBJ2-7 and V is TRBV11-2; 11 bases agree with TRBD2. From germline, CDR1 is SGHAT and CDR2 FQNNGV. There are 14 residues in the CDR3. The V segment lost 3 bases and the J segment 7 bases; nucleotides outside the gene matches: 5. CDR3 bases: TGTGCCAGCAGCTTGAATCTAGCGGGAGGTGAGCAGTACTTC. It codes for CASSLNLAGGEQYF.

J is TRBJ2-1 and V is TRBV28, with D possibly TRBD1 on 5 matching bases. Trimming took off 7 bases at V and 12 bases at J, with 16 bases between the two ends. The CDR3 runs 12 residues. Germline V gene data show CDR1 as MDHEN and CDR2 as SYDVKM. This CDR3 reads CASISLGQRQFF. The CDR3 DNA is TGTGCCAGCATCTCCCTGGGGCAAAGGCAGTTCTTC. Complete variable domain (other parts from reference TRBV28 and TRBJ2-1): DVKVTQSSRYLVKRTGEKVFLECVQDMDHENMFWYRQDPGLGLRLIYFSYDVKMKEKGDIPEGYSVSREKKERFSLILESASTNQTSMYLCASISLGQRQFFGPGTRLTVL.

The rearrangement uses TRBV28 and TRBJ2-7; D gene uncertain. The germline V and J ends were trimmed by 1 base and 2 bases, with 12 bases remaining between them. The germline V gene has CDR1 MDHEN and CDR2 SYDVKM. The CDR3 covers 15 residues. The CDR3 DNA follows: TGTGCCAGCAGTTTATTCGACAAAGGACCCTACGAGCAGTACTTC. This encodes CASSLFDKGPYEQYF.

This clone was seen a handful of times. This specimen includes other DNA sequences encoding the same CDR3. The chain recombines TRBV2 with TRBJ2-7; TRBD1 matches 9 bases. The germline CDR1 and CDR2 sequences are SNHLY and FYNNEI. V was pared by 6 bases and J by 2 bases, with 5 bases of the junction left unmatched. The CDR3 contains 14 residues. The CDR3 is CASSSGTGTYEQYF. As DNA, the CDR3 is TGTGCCAGCAGCTCCGGGACAGGGACCTACGAGCAGTACTTC.

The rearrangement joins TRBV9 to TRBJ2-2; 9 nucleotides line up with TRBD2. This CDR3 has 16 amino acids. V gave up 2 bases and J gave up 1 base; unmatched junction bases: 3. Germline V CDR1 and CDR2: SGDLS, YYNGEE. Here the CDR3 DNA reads TGTGCCAGCAGCGTCACTAGCGGGTTGAACACCGGGGAGCTGTTTTTT. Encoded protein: CASSVTSGLNTGELFF.

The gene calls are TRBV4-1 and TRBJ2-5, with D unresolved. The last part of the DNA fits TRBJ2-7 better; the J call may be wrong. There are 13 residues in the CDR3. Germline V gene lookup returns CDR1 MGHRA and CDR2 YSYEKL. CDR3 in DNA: TGCGCCAGCAGCCAAGATACCGGGTTCGAGCAGTACTTC. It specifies CASSQDTGFEQYF.

The CDR3: CASSPTTGIGATQYF. CDR3 nucleotides: TGTGCCAGCAGTCCTACTACAGGAATCGGCGCTACGCAGTATTTT. The chain joins TRBV7-2 to TRBJ2-3; D is perhaps TRBD1 (5 bases). Per germline, CDR1 SGHTA and CDR2 FQGNSA. The CDR3 runs 15 residues. V lost 6 bases to trimming and J lost 8 bases, with 21 bases between them.

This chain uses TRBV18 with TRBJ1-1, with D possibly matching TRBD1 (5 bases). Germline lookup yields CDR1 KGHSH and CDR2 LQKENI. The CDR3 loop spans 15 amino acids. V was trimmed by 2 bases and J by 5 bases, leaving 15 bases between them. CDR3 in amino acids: CASSPGLGRVTEAFF. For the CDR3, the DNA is TGTGCCAGCTCACCAGGCCTTGGCAGGGTAACTGAAGCTTTCTTT.

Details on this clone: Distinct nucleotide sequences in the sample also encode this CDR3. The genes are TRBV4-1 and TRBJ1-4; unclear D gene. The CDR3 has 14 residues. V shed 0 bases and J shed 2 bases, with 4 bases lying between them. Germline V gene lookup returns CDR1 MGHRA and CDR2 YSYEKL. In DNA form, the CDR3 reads TGCGCCAGCAGCCAAGAACTCACTAATGAAAAACTGTTTTTT. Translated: CASSQELTNEKLFF.